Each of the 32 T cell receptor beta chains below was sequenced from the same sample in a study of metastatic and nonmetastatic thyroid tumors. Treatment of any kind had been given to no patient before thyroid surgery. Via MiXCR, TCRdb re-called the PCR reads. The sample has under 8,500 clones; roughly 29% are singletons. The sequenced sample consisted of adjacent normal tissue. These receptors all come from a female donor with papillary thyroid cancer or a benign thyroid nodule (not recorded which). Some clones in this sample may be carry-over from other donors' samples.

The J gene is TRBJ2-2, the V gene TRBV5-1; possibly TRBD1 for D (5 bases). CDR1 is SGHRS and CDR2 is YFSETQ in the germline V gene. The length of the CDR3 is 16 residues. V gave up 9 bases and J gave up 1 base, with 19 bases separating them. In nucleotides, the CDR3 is TGCGCCAAGATGACACTTACCAGGGAGAACACCGGGGAGCTGTTTTTT. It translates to CAKMTLTRENTGELFF. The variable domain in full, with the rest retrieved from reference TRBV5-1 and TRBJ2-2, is KAGVTQTPRYLIKTRGQQVTLSCSPISGHRSVSWYQQTPGQGLQFLFEYFSETQRNKGNFPGRFSGRQFSNSRSEMNVSTLELGDSALYLCAKMTLTRENTGELFFGEGSRLTVL.

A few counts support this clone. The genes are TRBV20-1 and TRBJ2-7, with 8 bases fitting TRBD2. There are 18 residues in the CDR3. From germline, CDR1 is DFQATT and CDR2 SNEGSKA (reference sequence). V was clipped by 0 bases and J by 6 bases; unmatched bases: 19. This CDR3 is CSARDRLAGLLLTAEQYF. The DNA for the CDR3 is TGCAGTGCTAGAGATAGGCTAGCGGGCCTCCTCCTGACGGCCGAGCAGTACTTC.

The CDR3 protein is CASSSNHYNEQFF. The DNA of the CDR3 is TGTGCCAGCAGCTCCAATCACTACAATGAGCAGTTCTTC. This chain connects TRBV12-3 or TRBV12-4 to TRBJ2-1, with D hard to call. Trimming left V 6 bases short and J 3 bases short, with 9 bases between. This CDR3 has 13 residues.

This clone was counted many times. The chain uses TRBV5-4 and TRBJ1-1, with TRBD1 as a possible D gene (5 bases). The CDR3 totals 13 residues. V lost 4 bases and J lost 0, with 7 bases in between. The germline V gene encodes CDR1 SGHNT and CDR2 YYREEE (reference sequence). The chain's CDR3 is CASSEQVNTEAFF. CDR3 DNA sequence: TGTGCCAGCAGCGAACAGGTGAACACTGAAGCTTTCTTT.

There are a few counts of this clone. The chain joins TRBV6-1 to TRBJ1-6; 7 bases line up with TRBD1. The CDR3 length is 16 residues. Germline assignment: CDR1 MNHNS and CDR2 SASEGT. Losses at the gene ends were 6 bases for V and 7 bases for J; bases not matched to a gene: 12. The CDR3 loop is CASSLGGQRLNSPLHF. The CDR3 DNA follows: TGTGCCAGCAGCCTGGGGGGACAGAGGCTCAATTCACCCCTCCACTTT.

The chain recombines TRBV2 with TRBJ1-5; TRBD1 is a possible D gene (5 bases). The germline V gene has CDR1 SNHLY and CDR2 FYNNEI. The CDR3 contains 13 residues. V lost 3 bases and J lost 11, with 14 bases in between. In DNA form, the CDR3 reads TGTGCCAGCAGTGACGATGGGGGTTGGGCCCAGCATTTT. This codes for CASSDDGGWAQHF.

Here the CDR3 reads CASSPGGTGGSNSPLHF. DNA for the CDR3: TGTGCCAGCAGCCCAGGCGGGACAGGGGGCTCTAATTCACCCCTCCACTTT. V gene TRBV5-6 combines with J gene TRBJ1-6, with 12 bases aligning to TRBD1. Trimming at V came to 4 bases and at J to 6 bases, leaving 8 bases not matched to a gene. This CDR3 comprises 17 residues. In germline, CDR1 is SGHDT, CDR2 YYEEEE. Filled out from reference TRBV5-6 and TRBJ1-6, the complete variable domain reads DAGVTQSPTHLIKTRGQQVTLRCSPKSGHDTVSWYQQALGQGPQFIFQYYEEEERQRGNFPDRFSGHQFPNYSSELNVNALLLGDSALYLCASSPGGTGGSNSPLHFGNGTRLTVT.

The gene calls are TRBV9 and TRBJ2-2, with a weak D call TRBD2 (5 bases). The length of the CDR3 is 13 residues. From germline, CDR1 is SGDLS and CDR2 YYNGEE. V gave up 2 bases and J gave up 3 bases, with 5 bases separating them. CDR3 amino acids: CASSVSDTGELFF. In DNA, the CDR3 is TGTGCCAGCAGCGTTAGCGACACCGGGGAGCTGTTTTTT.

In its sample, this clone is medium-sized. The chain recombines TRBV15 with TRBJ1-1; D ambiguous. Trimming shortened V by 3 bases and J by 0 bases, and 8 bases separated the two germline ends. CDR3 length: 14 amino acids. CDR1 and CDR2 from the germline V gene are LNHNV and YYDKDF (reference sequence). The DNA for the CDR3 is TGTGCCACCAGCAGGGATCAGATGAACACTGAAGCTTTCTTT. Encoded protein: CATSRDQMNTEAFF.

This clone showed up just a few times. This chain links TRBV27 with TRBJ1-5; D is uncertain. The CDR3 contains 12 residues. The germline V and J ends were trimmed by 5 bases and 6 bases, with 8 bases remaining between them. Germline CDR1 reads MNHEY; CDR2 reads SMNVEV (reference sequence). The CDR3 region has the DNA TGTGCCAGCAGTGGGATGGGTCAGCCCCAGCATTTT. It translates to CASSGMGQPQHF.

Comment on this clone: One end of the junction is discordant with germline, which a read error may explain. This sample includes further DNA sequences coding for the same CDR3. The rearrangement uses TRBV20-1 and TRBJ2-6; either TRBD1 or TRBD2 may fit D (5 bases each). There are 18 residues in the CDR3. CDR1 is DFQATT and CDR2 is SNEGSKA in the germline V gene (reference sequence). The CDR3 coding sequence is TGCAGTGCTAGAGAGACTGGGACCCCCACCTCTGGGGCAAACGTCCTGACTTTC. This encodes CSARETGTPTSGANVLTF.

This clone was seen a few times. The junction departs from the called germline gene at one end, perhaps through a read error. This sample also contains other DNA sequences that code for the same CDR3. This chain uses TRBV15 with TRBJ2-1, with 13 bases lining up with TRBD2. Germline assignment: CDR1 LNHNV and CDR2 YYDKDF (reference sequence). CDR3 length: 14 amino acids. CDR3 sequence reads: CATSRDVLAGGQLF. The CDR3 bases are TGTGCCACAAGCAGAGATGTACTAGCGGGGGGGCAGCTCTTC.

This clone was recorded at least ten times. The CDR3 nucleotides are TGTGCCAGCAGGCCGCAACACCCCCGGACAGGTAGAGAGACCCAGTACTTC. Translating it yields CASRPQHPRTGRETQYF. The chain has TRBV11-3 and TRBJ2-5; 7 bases map to TRBD1. Germline loops: CDR1 SGHNT, CDR2 YENEEA. The CDR3 runs to 17 residues. The J segment lost 4 bases and the V segment lost 6 bases, leaving 17 bases of the junction unmatched.

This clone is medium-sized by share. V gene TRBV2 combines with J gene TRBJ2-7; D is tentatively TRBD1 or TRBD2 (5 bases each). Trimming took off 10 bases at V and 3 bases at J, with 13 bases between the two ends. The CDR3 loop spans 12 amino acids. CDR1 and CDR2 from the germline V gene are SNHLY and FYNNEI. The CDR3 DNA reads TGTGCCACCGAACGGGACGGCTACGAGCAGTACTTC. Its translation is CATERDGYEQYF.

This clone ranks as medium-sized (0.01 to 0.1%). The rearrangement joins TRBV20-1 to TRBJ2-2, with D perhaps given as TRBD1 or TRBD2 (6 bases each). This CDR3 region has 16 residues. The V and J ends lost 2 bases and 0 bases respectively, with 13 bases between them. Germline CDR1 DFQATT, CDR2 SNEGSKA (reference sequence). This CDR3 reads CSARLRGPANTGELFF. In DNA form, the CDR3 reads TGCAGTGCTAGACTTCGGGGGCCGGCGAACACCGGGGAGCTGTTTTTT.

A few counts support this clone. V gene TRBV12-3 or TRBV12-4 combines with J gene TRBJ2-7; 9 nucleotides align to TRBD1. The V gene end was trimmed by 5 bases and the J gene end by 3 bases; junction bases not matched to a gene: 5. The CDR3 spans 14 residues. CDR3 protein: CASSMTGGNYEQYF. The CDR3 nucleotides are TGTGCCAGCAGTATGACAGGGGGGAACTACGAGCAGTACTTC.

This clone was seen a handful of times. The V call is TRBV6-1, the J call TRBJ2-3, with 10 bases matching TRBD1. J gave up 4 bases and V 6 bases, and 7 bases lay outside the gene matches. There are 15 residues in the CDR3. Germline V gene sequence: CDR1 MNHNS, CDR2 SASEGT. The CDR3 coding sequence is TGTGCCAGCAGCCTGACAGGGGGCAGCTCAGATACGCAGTATTTT. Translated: CASSLTGGSSDTQYF.

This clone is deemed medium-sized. The CDR3 nucleotides read TGTGCCAGCAGCTTAGCGGCAGGGCGAGGCTACACCTTC. Protein sequence: CASSLAAGRGYTF. This chain uses TRBV7-6 with TRBJ1-2, with D perhaps TRBD1 (5 bases). Trimming cost V 0 bases and J 8 bases, with 10 bases left between them. The CDR3 extends over 13 amino acids. Germline loops: CDR1 SGHVS, CDR2 FNYEAQ.

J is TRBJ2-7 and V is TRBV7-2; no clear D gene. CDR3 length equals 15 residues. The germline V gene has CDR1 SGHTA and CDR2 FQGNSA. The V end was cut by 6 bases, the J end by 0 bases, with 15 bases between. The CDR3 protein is CASSSFQLSSYEQYF. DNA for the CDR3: TGTGCCAGCAGTTCATTCCAGCTCAGCTCCTACGAGCAGTACTTC.

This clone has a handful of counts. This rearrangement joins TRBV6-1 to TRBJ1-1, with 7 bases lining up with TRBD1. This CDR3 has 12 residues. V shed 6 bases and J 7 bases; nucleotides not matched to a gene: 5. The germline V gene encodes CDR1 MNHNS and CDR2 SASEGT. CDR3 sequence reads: CASRTGYGEAFF. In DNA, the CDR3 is TGTGCCAGCAGGACAGGGTATGGTGAAGCTTTCTTT.

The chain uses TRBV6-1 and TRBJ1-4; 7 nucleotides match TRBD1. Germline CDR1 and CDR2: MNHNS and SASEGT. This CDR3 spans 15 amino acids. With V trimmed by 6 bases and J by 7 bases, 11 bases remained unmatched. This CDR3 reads CASRLTGAGGEKLFF. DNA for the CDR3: TGTGCCAGCAGACTTACAGGGGCTGGTGGTGAAAAACTGTTTTTT.

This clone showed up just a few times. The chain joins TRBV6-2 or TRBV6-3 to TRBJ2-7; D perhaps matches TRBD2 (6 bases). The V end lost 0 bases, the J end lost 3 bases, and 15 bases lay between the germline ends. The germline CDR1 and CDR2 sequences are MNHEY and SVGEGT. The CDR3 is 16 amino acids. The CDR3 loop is CASSYSMRDGDYEQYF. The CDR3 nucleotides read TGTGCCAGCAGTTACTCGATGCGGGACGGGGACTACGAGCAGTACTTC.

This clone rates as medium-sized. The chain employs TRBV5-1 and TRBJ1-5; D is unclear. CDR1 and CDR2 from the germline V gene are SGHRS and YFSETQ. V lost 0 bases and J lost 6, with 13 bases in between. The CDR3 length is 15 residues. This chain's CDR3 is CASSLAYGLGQPQHF. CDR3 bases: TGCGCCAGCAGCTTGGCCTATGGTTTAGGTCAGCCCCAGCATTTT.

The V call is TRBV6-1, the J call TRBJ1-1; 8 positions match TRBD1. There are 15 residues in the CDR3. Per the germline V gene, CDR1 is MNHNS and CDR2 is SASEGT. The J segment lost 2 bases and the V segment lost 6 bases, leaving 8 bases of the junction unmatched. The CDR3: CASRYRQGTNTEAFF. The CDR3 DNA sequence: TGTGCCAGCAGGTACAGACAGGGGACTAACACTGAAGCTTTCTTT.

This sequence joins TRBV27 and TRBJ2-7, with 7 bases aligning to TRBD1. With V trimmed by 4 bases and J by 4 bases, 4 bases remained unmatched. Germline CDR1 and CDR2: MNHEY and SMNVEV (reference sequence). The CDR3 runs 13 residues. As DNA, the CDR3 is TGTGCCAGCAGTTCGACAGGGCTATACGAGCAGTACTTC. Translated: CASSSTGLYEQYF.

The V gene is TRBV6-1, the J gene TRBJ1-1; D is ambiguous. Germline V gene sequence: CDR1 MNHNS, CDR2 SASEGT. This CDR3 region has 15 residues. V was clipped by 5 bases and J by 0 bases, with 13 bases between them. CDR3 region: CASSFMRGMNTEAFF. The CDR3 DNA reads TGTGCCAGCAGTTTCATGCGGGGTATGAACACTGAAGCTTTCTTT.

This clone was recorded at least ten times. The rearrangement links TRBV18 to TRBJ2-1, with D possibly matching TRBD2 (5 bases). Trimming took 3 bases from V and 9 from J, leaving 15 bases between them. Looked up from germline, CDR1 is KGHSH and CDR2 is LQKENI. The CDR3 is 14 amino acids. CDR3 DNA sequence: TGTGCCAGCTCACCCTCAAGGGAGTGGGGTGAGCAGTTCTTC. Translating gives CASSPSREWGEQFF.

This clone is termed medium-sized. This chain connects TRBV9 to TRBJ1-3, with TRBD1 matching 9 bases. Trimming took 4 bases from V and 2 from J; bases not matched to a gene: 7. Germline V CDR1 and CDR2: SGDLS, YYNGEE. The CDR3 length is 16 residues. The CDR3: CASSRTGVDAGNTIYF. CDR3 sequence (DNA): TGTGCCAGCAGCCGGACAGGGGTAGATGCTGGAAACACCATATATTTT.

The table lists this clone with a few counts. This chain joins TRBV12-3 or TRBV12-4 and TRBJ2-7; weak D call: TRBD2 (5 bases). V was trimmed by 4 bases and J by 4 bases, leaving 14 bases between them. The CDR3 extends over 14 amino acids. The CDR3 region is CASSWGSEAYEQYF. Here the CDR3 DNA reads TGTGCCAGCAGTTGGGGTAGCGAAGCTTACGAGCAGTACTTC.

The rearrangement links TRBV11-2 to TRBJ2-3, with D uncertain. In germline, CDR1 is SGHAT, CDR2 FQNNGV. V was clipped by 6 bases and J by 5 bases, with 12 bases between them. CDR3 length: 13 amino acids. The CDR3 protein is CASRPPGRDTQYF. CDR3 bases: TGTGCCAGCAGGCCCCCCGGCAGAGATACGCAGTATTTT.

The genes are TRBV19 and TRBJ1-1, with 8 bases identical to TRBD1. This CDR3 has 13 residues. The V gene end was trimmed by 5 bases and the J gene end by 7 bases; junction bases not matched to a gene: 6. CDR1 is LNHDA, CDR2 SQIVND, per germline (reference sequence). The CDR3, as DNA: TGTGCCAGTAGTCCGGGACAGGTAGTTGAAGCTTTCTTT. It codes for CASSPGQVVEAFF.

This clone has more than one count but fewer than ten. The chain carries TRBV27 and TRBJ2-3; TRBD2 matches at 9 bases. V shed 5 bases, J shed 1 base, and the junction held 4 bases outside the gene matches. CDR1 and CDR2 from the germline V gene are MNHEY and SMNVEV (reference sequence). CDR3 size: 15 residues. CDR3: CASSDRTSGTDTQYF. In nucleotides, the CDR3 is TGTGCCAGCAGTGACCGGACTAGCGGCACAGATACGCAGTATTTT.